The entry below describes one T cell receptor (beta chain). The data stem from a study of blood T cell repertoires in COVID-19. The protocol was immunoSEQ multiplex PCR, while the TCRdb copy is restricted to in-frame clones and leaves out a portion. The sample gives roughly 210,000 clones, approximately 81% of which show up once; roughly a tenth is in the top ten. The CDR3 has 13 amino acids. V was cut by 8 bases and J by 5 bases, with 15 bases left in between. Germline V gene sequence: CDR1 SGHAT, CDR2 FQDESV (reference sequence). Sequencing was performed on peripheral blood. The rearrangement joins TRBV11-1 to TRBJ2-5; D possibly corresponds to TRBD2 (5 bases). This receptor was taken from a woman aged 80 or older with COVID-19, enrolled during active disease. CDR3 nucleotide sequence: TGTGCCAGCGCTCGAGGGATGGGGGAGACCCAGTACTTC. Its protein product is CASARGMGETQYF.